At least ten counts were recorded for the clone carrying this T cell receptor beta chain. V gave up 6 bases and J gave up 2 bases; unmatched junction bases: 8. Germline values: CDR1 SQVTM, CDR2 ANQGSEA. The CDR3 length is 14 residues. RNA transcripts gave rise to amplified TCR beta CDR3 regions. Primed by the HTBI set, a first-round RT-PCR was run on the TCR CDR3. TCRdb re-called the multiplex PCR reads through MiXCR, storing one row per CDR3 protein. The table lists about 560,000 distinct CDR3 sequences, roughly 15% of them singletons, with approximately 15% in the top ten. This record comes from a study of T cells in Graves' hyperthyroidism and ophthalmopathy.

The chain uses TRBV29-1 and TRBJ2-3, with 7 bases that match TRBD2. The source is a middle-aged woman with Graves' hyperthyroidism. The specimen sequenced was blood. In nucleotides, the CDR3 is TGCAGCGTCGGGCCCCGGGACTACACAGATACGCAGTATTTT. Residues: CSVGPRDYTDTQYF.